This T cell receptor beta chain was sequenced for a study of T cells in localized non-small cell lung cancer. The V end was cut by 4 bases, the J end by 5 bases, with 15 bases between. CDR1 and CDR2 from the germline V gene are LNHDA and SQIVND (reference sequence). The CDR3 loop spans 15 amino acids. TCRdb's table, derived via immunoSEQ multiplex PCR, lists solely in-frame clones and lacks some. The profile covers approximately 28,000 clones, with roughly 90% appearing a single time and 4% to 5% taken by the ten largest. The sequence was obtained from a woman between 40 and 69 years old with stage III lung adenocarcinoma. The J gene is TRBJ1-5, the V gene TRBV19, with a possible D match to TRBD1 (5 bases). The sequencing here drew on peripheral blood mononuclear cells, taken before any cancer treatment. The CDR3 DNA reads as TGTGCCAGTAGTAGAGGGGCAGGGCCTTATCAGCCCCAGCATTTT. This codes for CASSRGAGPYQPQHF.